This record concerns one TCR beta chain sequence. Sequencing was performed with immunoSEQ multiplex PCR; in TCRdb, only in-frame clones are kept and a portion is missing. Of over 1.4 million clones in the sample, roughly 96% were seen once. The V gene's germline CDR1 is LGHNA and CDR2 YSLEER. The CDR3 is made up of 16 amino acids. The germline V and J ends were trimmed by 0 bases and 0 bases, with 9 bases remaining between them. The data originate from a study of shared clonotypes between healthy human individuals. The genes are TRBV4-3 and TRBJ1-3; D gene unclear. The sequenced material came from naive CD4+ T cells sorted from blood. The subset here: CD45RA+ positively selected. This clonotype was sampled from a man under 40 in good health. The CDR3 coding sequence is TGCGCCAGCAGCCAAGATATCAGACACTCTGGAAACACCATATATTTT. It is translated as CASSQDIRHSGNTIYF.